The sequence of this T cell receptor beta chain was determined in a study of blood T cell repertoires in COVID-19. About the study: From the United States, Italy and Spain came samples of acute and convalescent COVID-19.

Followed longitudinally, the Seattle patients had been enrolled during active infection. Methods used by the authors: For nucleated cells, counts were estimated from reference gene primer amplification. Assay used: immunoSEQ multiplex PCR; TCRdb lists only in-frame clones, some missing. The DNA gave D and trimming, while V, J and clone size come from that table. The repertoire holds around 120,000 clones, 90% seen once, with 3.5% to 4.5% in the top ten. This clone occurred a few times. Sequencing input: peripheral blood. The clonotype was recovered from a woman aged 60-75 years with COVID-19, enrolled during active disease.

CDR3 amino acids: CASRPMTGASYNEQFF. The DNA of the CDR3 is TGTGCCAGCAGGCCCATGACAGGGGCCTCCTACAATGAGCAGTTCTTC. This chain links TRBV7-2 with TRBJ2-1; 8 nucleotides align to TRBD1. V shed 6 bases, J shed 0 bases, and the junction held 7 bases outside the gene matches. The CDR3 is 16 amino acids. Germline CDR1 SGHTA, CDR2 FQGNSA.